The rows below give T cell receptor beta chains drawn from one sample of a study of CD8+CD57+ T cells in acquired aplastic anemia. TCRdb reprocessed the reads via MiXCR and lists one record per CDR3 protein. The sample has roughly 290,000 distinct CDR3 sequences; approximately 57% are singletons. Sequenced: sorted CD4+, CD8+, or CD8+CD57+ T cells (not recorded which) from PBMCs. Every receptor here comes from a human donor with aplastic anemia. CDR3s include the opening cysteine and the closing phenylalanine or tryptophan. Fields, in order: CDR3 protein, V gene, J gene, clone size. Where a row states a size, it is once, few, many or the class of an expanded clone; other rows omit it.

CASTEGAGGALDEQYF	TRBV25-1	TRBJ2-7	-
CATSDLGRLAGGHNEQFF	TRBV24-1	TRBJ2-1	-
CASSSVGQGNEKLFF	TRBV19	TRBJ1-4	-
CASSESVKRNYGYTF	TRBV6-1	TRBJ1-2	many
CASSLGTANEQFF	TRBV7-3	TRBJ2-1	many
CSALGNTIYF	TRBV20-1	TRBJ1-3	once
CASSVTSGTYEQYF	TRBV5-5	TRBJ2-7	many
CASSANGRALLGEQYF	TRBV7-6	TRBJ2-7	-
CASSVRLSTDTQYF	TRBV9	TRBJ2-3	many
CASSLGQRTNYGYTF	TRBV5-8	TRBJ1-2	many
CATGRYETGELFF	TRBV24-1	TRBJ2-2	many
CASSRGGVSYNEQFF	TRBV5-5	TRBJ2-1	many
CATSVETNLQYF	TRBV24-1	TRBJ2-3	many
CSANPGQGDEQYF	TRBV20-1	TRBJ2-7	-
CASSQGIQGFTSYEQYF	TRBV4-1	TRBJ2-7	many
CASSLGGVEQYF	TRBV7-9	TRBJ2-7	few
CASSLGDGELFF	TRBV7-3	TRBJ2-2	-
CAGGQDDEQYF	TRBV2	TRBJ2-7	few
CASSFGQGALDTEAFF	TRBV7-9	TRBJ1-1	-
CASSKMGHGVGYTF	TRBV7-9	TRBJ1-2	few
CASSVSGRNTGELFF	TRBV9	TRBJ2-2	-
CAWSLVAGQETQYF	TRBV30	TRBJ2-5	-
CSARAASYNSPLHF	TRBV20-1	TRBJ1-6	few
CASALTKRSYEQYF	TRBV27	TRBJ2-7	-
CIPNSNYGYTF	TRBV20-1	TRBJ1-2	many
CASSTGTAYYEQYF	TRBV7-8	TRBJ2-7	-
CASSQDPQTSDEQFF	TRBV3-1	TRBJ2-1	many
CASSSGTSGVVYEQYF	TRBV4-2	TRBJ2-7	-
CASLLGGYQETQYF	TRBV7-9	TRBJ2-5	-
CASSDSGLSGNTIYF	TRBV6-4	TRBJ1-3	many
CASSPRPASLNTGELFF	TRBV7-7	TRBJ2-2	-
CATSRPGAVQAEAFF	TRBV15	TRBJ1-1	few
CASSEDIAQETQYF	TRBV6-1	TRBJ2-5	few
CASSWSGRETQYF	TRBV6-6	TRBJ2-5	few
CASSFRGRVNEQFF	TRBV5-1	TRBJ2-1	-
CSASLPGPSYEQYF	TRBV20-1	TRBJ2-7	many
CASRRTGAGGVHEQFF	TRBV12-3/TRBV12-4	TRBJ2-1	few
CASSQEGAGNEQYF	TRBV7-3	TRBJ2-7	-
CASSLQGAQGYEQYF	TRBV7-9	TRBJ2-7	once
CASSPGTNTEAFF	TRBV7-9	TRBJ1-1	-
CSVEVRQSQPYSGNTIYF	TRBV29-1	TRBJ1-3	-
CAWSQGSGNTIYF	TRBV30	TRBJ1-3	-
CASRWEGDHEQFF	TRBV2	TRBJ2-1	-
CASSWRGPAYEQYF	TRBV19	TRBJ2-7	-
CASSLGRASGYGYTF	TRBV7-9	TRBJ1-2	once
CAVGDTAYEQYF	TRBV10-3	TRBJ2-7	-
CASSLVQGGYEQYF	TRBV7-6	TRBJ2-7	once
CASGDGGFNEKLFF	TRBV5-5	TRBJ1-4	-
CASSLIPGGEQFF	TRBV7-3	TRBJ2-1	-
CASSLGTSGGREQYF	TRBV7-2	TRBJ2-7	-
CATAGTPTYEQYF	TRBV10-3	TRBJ2-7	few
CASNPRLAGVPDTQFF	TRBV6-5	TRBJ2-1	-
CASTHLGTGRDEQYF	TRBV7-9	TRBJ2-7	-